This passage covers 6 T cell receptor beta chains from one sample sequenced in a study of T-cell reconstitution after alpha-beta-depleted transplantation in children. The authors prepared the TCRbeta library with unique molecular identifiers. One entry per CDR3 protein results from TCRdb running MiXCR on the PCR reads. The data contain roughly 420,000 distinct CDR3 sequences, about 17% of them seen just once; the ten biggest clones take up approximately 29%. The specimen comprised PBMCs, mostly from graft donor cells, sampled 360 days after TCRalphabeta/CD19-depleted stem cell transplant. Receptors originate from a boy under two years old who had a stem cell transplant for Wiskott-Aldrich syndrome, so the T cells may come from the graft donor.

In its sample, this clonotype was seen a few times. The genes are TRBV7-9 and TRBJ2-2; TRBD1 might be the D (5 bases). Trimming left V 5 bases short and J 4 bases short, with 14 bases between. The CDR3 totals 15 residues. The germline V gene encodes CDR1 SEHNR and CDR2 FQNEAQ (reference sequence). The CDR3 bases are TGTGCCAGCAGCCCACGCAGGGTCGCCACCGGGGAGCTGTTTTTT. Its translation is CASSPRRVATGELFF. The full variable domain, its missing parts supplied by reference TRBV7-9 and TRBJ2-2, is DTGVSQNPRHKITKRGQNVTFRCDPISEHNRLYWYRQTLGQGPEFLTYFQNEAQLEKSRLLSDRFSAERPKGSFSTLEIQRTEQGDSAMYLCASSPRRVATGELFFGEGSRLTVL.

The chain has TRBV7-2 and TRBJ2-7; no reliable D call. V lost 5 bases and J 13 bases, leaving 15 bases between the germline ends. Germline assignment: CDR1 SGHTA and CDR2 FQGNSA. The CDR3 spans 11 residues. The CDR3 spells CASSGRSVLYF. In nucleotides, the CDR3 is TGTGCCAGCAGCGGACGTTCAGTCTTATACTTC.

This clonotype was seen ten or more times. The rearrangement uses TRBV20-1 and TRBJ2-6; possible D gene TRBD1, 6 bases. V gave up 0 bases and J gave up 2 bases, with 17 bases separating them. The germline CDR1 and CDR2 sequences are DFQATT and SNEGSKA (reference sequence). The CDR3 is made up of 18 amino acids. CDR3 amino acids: CSARDRAPQGPGANVLTF. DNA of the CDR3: TGCAGTGCTAGAGATAGGGCCCCACAGGGACCTGGGGCCAACGTCCTGACTTTC.

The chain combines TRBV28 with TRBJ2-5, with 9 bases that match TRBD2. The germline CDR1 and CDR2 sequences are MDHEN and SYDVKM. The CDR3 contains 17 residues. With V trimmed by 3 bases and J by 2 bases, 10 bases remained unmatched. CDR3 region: CASSFSWAGGKQETQYF. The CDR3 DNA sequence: TGTGCCAGCAGTTTTTCTTGGGCGGGGGGGAAACAAGAGACCCAGTACTTC.

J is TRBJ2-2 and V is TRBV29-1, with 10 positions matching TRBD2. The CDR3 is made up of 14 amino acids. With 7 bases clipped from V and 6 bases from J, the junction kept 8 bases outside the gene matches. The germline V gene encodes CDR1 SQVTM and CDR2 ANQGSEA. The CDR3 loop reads CSASGRAGPGELFF. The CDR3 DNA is TGCAGCGCAAGCGGGAGGGCCGGGCCCGGGGAGCTGTTTTTT.

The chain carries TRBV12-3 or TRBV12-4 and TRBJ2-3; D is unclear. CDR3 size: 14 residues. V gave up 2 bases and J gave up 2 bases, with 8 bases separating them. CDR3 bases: TGTGCCAGCAGTTTATCCGGGCCCACAGATACGCAGTATTTT. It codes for CASSLSGPTDTQYF.